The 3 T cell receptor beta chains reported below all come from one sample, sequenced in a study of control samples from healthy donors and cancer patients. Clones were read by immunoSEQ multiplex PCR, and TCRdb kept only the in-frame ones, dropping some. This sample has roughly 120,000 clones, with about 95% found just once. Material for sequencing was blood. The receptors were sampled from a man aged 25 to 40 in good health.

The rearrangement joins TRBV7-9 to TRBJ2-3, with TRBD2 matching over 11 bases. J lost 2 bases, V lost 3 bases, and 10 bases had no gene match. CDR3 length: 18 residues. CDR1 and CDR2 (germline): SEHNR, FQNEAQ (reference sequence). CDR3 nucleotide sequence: TGTGCCAGCAGCTTGGGACTAGCGGCCGAAAGATCCACAGATACGCAGTATTTT. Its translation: CASSLGLAAERSTDTQYF.

In DNA form, the CDR3 reads TGCGCCAGCAGCCAAGGCACGCTTACGGGCTACACCTTC. This codes for CASSQGTLTGYTF. The rearrangement joins TRBV4-1 to TRBJ1-2; D unclear. The CDR3 runs 13 residues. Looked up from germline, CDR1 is MGHRA and CDR2 is YSYEKL. Trimming cost V 1 base and J 8 bases, with 11 bases left between them.

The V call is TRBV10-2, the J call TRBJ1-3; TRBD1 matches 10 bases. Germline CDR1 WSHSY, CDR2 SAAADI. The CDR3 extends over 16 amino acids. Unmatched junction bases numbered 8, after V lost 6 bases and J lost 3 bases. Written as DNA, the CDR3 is TGCGCCAGCAGGGGAGCCGGGACAGGGGTTGGAAACACCATATATTTT. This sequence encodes CASRGAGTGVGNTIYF.